The TCR beta chain described here comes from a study of blood T cells in healthy people across ages (dated by TCRdb to the mid-2010s). Background for the entire study: In model experiments, roughly one uniquely barcoded TCR beta cDNA molecule per two T cells was captured by template switching. Using deep sequencing normalized with unique cDNA molecular identifiers, the study measured how TCR beta repertoire diversity changes with age. The donors were split into four age groups: young (average around 17 years), middle-aged (over 35), aged (over 55) and long-lived (more than 80). To avoid experimental bias, donors of different ages were distributed randomly across sequencing lanes. For two donors (one aged 18 to 29 and one aged 80 or older), the study analyzed two additional independent replicas of 1 million unique cDNA reads from the same blood draw. Overall study outcomes, separate from this receptor: Estimates of total diversity from one million sequenced T cells were regarded as lower bounds and underestimates. The CMV infection status of donors was not known, potentially confounding age-related changes in expanded clonotypes. Compared with the aged group, more naive CD4+ T cells, fewer expanded clones and increased TCR diversity were shown by the long-lived group, suggesting age selection. Bulk unsorted PBMC profiling prevented conclusive comparison of naive and antigen-experienced compartments. Observed TCR beta diversity correlated strongly with the percentage of naive T cells measured by flow cytometry. Observed TCR beta diversity per million T cells fell roughly linearly with age, and a significant reduction was already apparent by age about 38.

The germline V gene supplies CDR1 MDHEN and CDR2 SYDVKM. The germline ends are 24 bases apart after V is trimmed by 5 bases and J by 13 bases. The CDR3 runs 16 amino acids, cysteine and phenylalanine included. Only CDR3 DNA remains: 48 bases, in frame from the first base. The roughly 39 donors, aged about 6 to 95 years, were systemically healthy Caucasian individuals from Russia. Each donor gave around 9.5 milliliters of peripheral blood, collected into EDTA-treated Vacutainer tubes. Ficoll-Paque density-gradient centrifugation was used to isolate PBMCs, with at least 6 million obtained per sample. Trizol reagent was used to extract total RNA from PBMCs, with at least 5.5 micrograms per sample. Naive CD45RAhigh/CD27high T cell percentages were measured by flow cytometry on a PBMC aliquot from every donor. Concerning this clonotype itself: Which antigen it targets is not known. Per-base quality was not reported, and no clone a single base away is much larger than it.

The protocol used for the library was 5' RACE. TCRdb records Illumina HiSeq 2500 as the sequencer. A second PCR of about 7 to 12 cycles was run with a J-beta primer mix and a sample-barcoded 5' primer. A template-switch 5' adaptor carrying 12 random nucleotides introduced a unique molecular identifier onto each TCR beta cDNA molecule. Each sample yielded at least 3 million CDR3-containing paired-end reads. First-strand cDNA synthesis was performed from all RNA using the Mint cDNA synthesis kit, with priming by a TRBC-specific oligonucleotide. Following uracil-DNA glycosylase treatment, a first 18-cycle PCR with universal primers M1SS and BC2_uni_R was performed on all cDNA. Per the original workflow: Normalization of each sample was performed by random selection of 1 million high-quality reads, each carrying a distinct molecular identifier. Reads with shared molecular identifiers were discarded instead of being binned into consensus sequences. MiTCR, run with a Q25 quality threshold and the strictest error-elimination algorithm, handled CDR3 identification, clonotype clustering and error correction. Lower-bound total TCR beta diversity was estimated with a nonparametric unseen species model using Euler transformation. TCRdb passed the public sequencing reads through fastp at Q25 and MiXCR, retaining productive beta sequences. Merged by CDR3 protein, the rows form single entries marked with the most common genes and DNA. Here the V and J calls rest on TCRdb's processing, not on the authors' analysis. Recorded for this sample are 1.5 million to 2 million distinct CDR3 sequences; around half of them occurred a single time. The ten largest clones take up approximately 2% of the sample.

The rearranged chain carries TRBV28 and TRBJ1-6, with TRBD1 as a weak D call on 5 bases. The TCR sequence derives from a woman aged 40 to 50 in good health. Sequenced sample: blood. The DNA sequence follows: TGTGCCAGCAGTATCACGGACCGATTGGGGGTAATCCCCCTCCACTTT. Its protein reads: CASSITDRLGVIPLHF.